Shown below are 30 T cell receptor beta chains from a single sample sequenced in a study of early T cells in non-severe SARS-CoV-2 infection. TCRdb redid the calling of the 5' RACE reads with MiXCR, one entry per CDR3 protein. The table has tens of thousands of distinct CDR3 sequences, 9% to 15% seen once. The material sequenced was whole blood. The receptors shown here come from an adult who was a healthcare worker with PCR-confirmed SARS-CoV-2 infection or an uninfected control (not recorded which).

The chain employs TRBV10-3 and TRBJ2-3, with D maybe TRBD1 (6 bases). V lost 10 bases to trimming and J lost 3 bases, with 14 bases between them. CDR1 and CDR2 (germline): ENHRY, SYGVKD. The CDR3 has 13 residues. The CDR3: CATLWTATDTQYF. The CDR3 DNA sequence: TGTGCCACCCTGTGGACAGCAACAGATACGCAGTATTTT.

This clonotype has just a few counts. This chain connects TRBV4-2 to TRBJ2-7; D may be TRBD2 (6 bases). The CDR3 totals 13 residues. Germline-derived CDR1 and CDR2 are LGHNA and YNFKEQ. V was cut by 4 bases and J by 6 bases, with 13 bases left in between. The CDR3, as DNA: TGTGCCAGCAGCCCACGGGACTTCGCCGAGCAGTACTTC. Encoded protein: CASSPRDFAEQYF.

This clonotype was seen a few times. This chain connects TRBV5-1 to TRBJ2-6; D uncertain. The V end was cut by 3 bases, the J end by 2 bases, with 9 bases between. The germline V gene has CDR1 SGHRS and CDR2 YFSETQ. The CDR3 consists of 15 residues. CDR3 sequence (DNA): TGCGCCAGCAGCTCCGAGGCACCTGGGGCCAACGTCCTGACTTTC. As protein: CASSSEAPGANVLTF.

This clonotype was observed a few times. The V call is TRBV7-2, the J call TRBJ2-5; D is perhaps TRBD2 (6 bases). Trimming shortened V by 5 bases and J by 2 bases, and 15 bases separated the two germline ends. The CDR3 has 15 amino acids. Looked up from germline, CDR1 is SGHTA and CDR2 is FQGNSA. The CDR3 region is CASSPGYGGQETQYF. As DNA, the CDR3 is TGTGCCAGCAGCCCAGGGTATGGGGGGCAAGAGACCCAGTACTTC.

This sequence joins TRBV3-1 and TRBJ2-1, with 8 bases lining up with TRBD2. This CDR3 comprises 15 residues. V lost 2 bases and J lost 8; bases outside the gene matches: 8. The germline gives CDR1 LGHDT, CDR2 YNNKEL (reference sequence). CDR3 DNA: TGTGCCAGCAGCCAACGGACGGGAGGGCCACATGAGCAGTTCTTC. Translating gives CASSQRTGGPHEQFF.

CDR3 DNA: TGCGCCAGCAGCCCATCAGGGGGACAGAAAATGCAGTACTTC. As protein: CASSPSGGQKMQYF. The chain links TRBV10-1 to TRBJ2-7; the match to TRBD1 covers 7 bases. The V and J ends lost 6 bases and 9 bases, in that order; junction bases with no gene match: 14. Germline V lookup: CDR1 WNHNN, CDR2 SYGVQD (reference sequence). CDR3 length: 14 amino acids.

As for this clonotype: This is likely a read error, given that the CDR3 carries no conserved phenylalanine or tryptophan at its end. V gene TRBV4-1 combines with J gene TRBJ1-2, with a weak D call TRBD1 (5 bases). CDR1 and CDR2 from the germline V gene are MGHRA and YSYEKL. Trimming removed 3 bases from V and 2 bases from J, with 10 bases in between. This CDR3 is 14 amino acids long. In DNA form, the CDR3 reads TGCGCCAGCAGCCAGACGGACACGAACTATGGCTACACCTAC. Protein product: CASSQTDTNYGYTY.

This rearrangement joins TRBV28 to TRBJ2-7; D assignment may be TRBD1 or TRBD2 (5 bases each). V gave up 9 bases and J gave up 0 bases, with 18 bases separating them. The CDR3 runs to 15 residues. The germline CDR1 and CDR2 sequences are MDHEN and SYDVKM. The CDR3 region has the DNA TGTGCCAGTTTCGCCTCGGGGCTACTCTCCTACGAGCAGTACTTC. It yields the protein CASFASGLLSYEQYF.

V usage is TRBV20-1 and J usage is TRBJ2-7; 8 bases match TRBD2. CDR1 and CDR2 from the germline V gene are DFQATT and SNEGSKA (reference sequence). The CDR3 runs 15 residues. With V trimmed by 0 bases and J by 6 bases, 10 bases remained unmatched. The CDR3: CSARDPRGGTSEQYF. Here the CDR3 DNA reads TGCAGTGCTAGAGACCCCCGGGGGGGCACGAGCGAGCAGTACTTC.

There are a few counts of this clonotype. The chain has TRBV19 and TRBJ1-5; possibly TRBD1 for D (5 bases). V was cut by 10 bases and J by 4 bases, with 14 bases left in between. CDR3 size: 13 residues. Germline V gives CDR1 LNHDA, CDR2 SQIVND (reference sequence). The CDR3 bases are TGTGCCACCGGGACGGGCTTTAATCAGCCCCAGCATTTT. The encoded protein is CATGTGFNQPQHF.

This chain uses TRBV3-1 with TRBJ2-1, with TRBD1 matching 11 bases. The CDR3 contains 15 residues. Unmatched junction bases numbered 6, after V lost 3 bases and J lost 8 bases. CDR1 is LGHDT and CDR2 is YNNKEL in the germline V gene (reference sequence). CDR3 bases: TGTGCCAGCAGCCAGGGGACAGGGGGAAGGGATGAGCAGTTCTTC. Residues: CASSQGTGGRDEQFF.

The rearrangement links TRBV28 to TRBJ2-3, with D unclear. V was cut by 8 bases and J by 3 bases, with 12 bases left in between. The CDR3 is 13 amino acids. The germline CDR1 and CDR2 sequences are MDHEN and SYDVKM. The CDR3 protein is CASVARRTDTQYF. CDR3 sequence (DNA): TGTGCCAGCGTGGCTCGTAGAACAGATACGCAGTATTTT.

The rearrangement links TRBV18 to TRBJ2-2; possibly TRBD1 or TRBD2 for D (5 bases each). This CDR3 spans 13 amino acids. CDR1 is KGHSH, CDR2 LQKENI, per germline. The ends were cut back, 3 bases at V and 4 bases at J, with 6 bases in the middle. CDR3 loop: CASSPGVTGELFF. CDR3 DNA: TGTGCCAGCTCACCGGGGGTCACCGGGGAGCTGTTTTTT.

This clonotype turned up a few times. The rearrangement links TRBV2 to TRBJ2-3; D is perhaps TRBD2 (5 bases). The CDR3 has 14 residues. The V and J ends lost 2 bases and 5 bases respectively, with 11 bases between them. Looked up from germline, CDR1 is SNHLY and CDR2 is FYNNEI. CDR3 region: CASSELSEGDTQYF. The CDR3 DNA is TGTGCCAGCAGTGAACTCAGCGAGGGAGATACGCAGTATTTT.

This clonotype appeared many times. J is TRBJ2-1 and V is TRBV20-1; 11 bases fit TRBD2. V was pared by 5 bases and J by 4 bases, with 7 bases of the junction left unmatched. The length of the CDR3 is 15 residues. CDR1 and CDR2 (germline): DFQATT, SNEGSKA (reference sequence). The CDR3 here is CSAVGGTSGYNEQFF. The CDR3 nucleotides read TGCAGTGCTGTCGGAGGGACTAGCGGATACAATGAGCAGTTCTTC.

V gene TRBV24-1 combines with J gene TRBJ2-1, with TRBD2 as a possible D gene (6 bases). The germline V gene has CDR1 KGHDR and CDR2 SFDVKD. Trimming shortened V by 6 bases and J by 2 bases, and 16 bases separated the two germline ends. This CDR3 has 16 amino acids. The CDR3 DNA reads as TGTGCCACCAGTAGGGGAGGTCCAGTGACCTACAATGAGCAGTTCTTC. Its translation: CATSRGGPVTYNEQFF.

The chain combines TRBV15 with TRBJ1-5; tentative D call: TRBD1 (6 bases). The CDR3 sequence is 18 residues long. CDR1 LNHNV and CDR2 YYDKDF come from the germline V gene (reference sequence). V was pared by 0 bases and J by 1 base, with 16 bases between. This CDR3 is CATSRDVSTGGSNQPQHF. The CDR3 coding sequence is TGTGCCACCAGCAGAGATGTGTCAACTGGGGGCAGCAATCAGCCCCAGCATTTT.

There are a few counts of this clonotype. This chain uses TRBV29-1 with TRBJ2-6; either TRBD1 or TRBD2 may supply D (5 bases each). Germline V lookup: CDR1 SQVTM, CDR2 ANQGSEA. The CDR3 has 16 residues. With 4 bases removed from V and 0 bases from J, the gap between germline ends came to 13 bases. The CDR3 loop is CSVGGTANSGANVLTF. CDR3 DNA sequence: TGCAGCGTTGGTGGGACGGCCAACTCTGGGGCCAACGTCCTGACTTTC.

This clonotype was counted a single time. The V call is TRBV5-4, the J call TRBJ1-2, with D possibly matching TRBD1 (6 bases). Germline V CDR1 and CDR2: SGHNT, YYREEE (reference sequence). Trimming took off 4 bases at V and 2 bases at J, with 9 bases between the two ends. The CDR3 spans 13 residues. CDR3 nucleotides: TGTGCCAGCAGCGCGGGACACAACTATGGCTACACCTTC. This sequence encodes CASSAGHNYGYTF.

This rearrangement joins TRBV2 to TRBJ2-3; D is uncertain. CDR3 length: 13 residues. Trimming cost V 7 bases and J 2 bases, with 10 bases left between them. Looked up from germline, CDR1 is SNHLY and CDR2 is FYNNEI. Written as DNA, the CDR3 is TGTGCCAGCACCGAGCGCTTCACAGATACGCAGTATTTT. This codes for CASTERFTDTQYF.

The chain recombines TRBV10-2 with TRBJ2-1; TRBD2 is a possible D gene (6 bases). Trimming cost V 8 bases and J 3 bases, with 14 bases left between them. CDR3 size: 14 residues. CDR1 and CDR2 from the germline V gene are WSHSY and SAAADI. CDR3 in DNA: TGCGCCAGCGCCCGAGGGAGGCTCTACAATGAGCAGTTCTTC. Translated: CASARGRLYNEQFF.

This clonotype was found many times. V usage is TRBV3-1 and J usage is TRBJ1-1, with a possible D match to TRBD1 (5 bases). CDR3 length: 14 residues. Germline values: CDR1 LGHDT, CDR2 YNNKEL (reference sequence). Between the trimmed V and J ends, which lost 2 bases and 4 bases, there was a span of 11 bases. The CDR3 spells CASSQQGSLTEAFF. CDR3 coding DNA: TGTGCCAGCAGCCAACAGGGAAGTCTCACTGAAGCTTTCTTT. Based on the CDR3 plus reference TRBV3-1 and TRBJ1-1, the full variable domain is DTAVSQTPKYLVTQMGNDKSIKCEQNLGHDTMYWYKQDSKKFLKIMFSYNNKELIINETVPNRFSPKSPDKAHLNLHINSLELGDSAVYFCASSQQGSLTEAFFGQGTRLTVV.

There are a few counts of this clonotype. This chain connects TRBV19 to TRBJ1-5; TRBD1 aligns across 7 bases. Trimming cost V 7 bases and J 4 bases; bases outside gene matches: 10. The CDR3 has 15 amino acids. The germline gives CDR1 LNHDA, CDR2 SQIVND (reference sequence). CDR3 protein: CASTIYGTANQPQHF. In DNA, the CDR3 is TGTGCCAGTACCATTTATGGGACAGCTAATCAGCCCCAGCATTTT.

This clonotype was observed at least ten times. The rearrangement uses TRBV28 and TRBJ1-1; tentatively, D is TRBD1 (6 bases). With 7 bases removed from V and 5 bases from J, the gap between germline ends came to 14 bases. The CDR3 covers 13 residues. CDR1 and CDR2 from the germline V gene are MDHEN and SYDVKM. This chain's CDR3 is CASTQQGGTEAFF. The CDR3 nucleotides read TGTGCCAGCACGCAACAGGGTGGGACTGAAGCTTTCTTT.

Concerning this clonotype itself: Since a much larger clone is just one base distant, this may be a read error. This chain links TRBV30 with TRBJ2-5, with D tentatively TRBD1 or TRBD2 (5 bases each). CDR3 length equals 13 residues. The V end was cut by 5 bases, the J end by 9 bases, with 19 bases between. Germline V lookup: CDR1 GTSNPN, CDR2 SVGIG (reference sequence). The CDR3, as DNA: TGTGCCTGGGAACATGGGGGTACGGAGGCCCAGTACTTC. Translated: CAWEHGGTEAQYF.

This clonotype was detected only a few times. V and J are TRBV20-1 and TRBJ1-6; the match to TRBD1 covers 10 bases. The CDR3 is made up of 15 amino acids. Germline V gives CDR1 DFQATT, CDR2 SNEGSKA (reference sequence). The J segment lost 8 bases and the V segment lost 6 bases, leaving 10 bases of the junction unmatched. This chain's CDR3 is CSAHNGTGDHSPLHF. The DNA for the CDR3 is TGCAGTGCCCATAACGGGACAGGGGATCATTCACCCCTCCACTTT.

This clonotype was counted at least ten times. The rearrangement uses TRBV6-1 and TRBJ2-6; a possible D gene is TRBD1 (6 bases). Germline-derived CDR1 and CDR2 are MNHNS and SASEGT. The germline V and J ends were trimmed by 2 bases and 0 bases, with 14 bases remaining between them. The length of the CDR3 is 18 residues. The CDR3 protein is CASSERGTVYSGANVLTF. The CDR3 DNA reads as TGTGCCAGCAGTGAAAGGGGGACGGTATACTCTGGGGCCAACGTCCTGACTTTC.

This clonotype was picked up a small number of times. The chain couples TRBV5-4 to TRBJ2-1, with 8 bases lining up with TRBD1. This CDR3 contains 14 residues. Germline V gene sequence: CDR1 SGHNT, CDR2 YYREEE (reference sequence). The V and J ends lost 5 bases and 7 bases, in that order; junction bases with no gene match: 8. The CDR3 region is CASSPWTGTNEQFF. The CDR3 coding sequence is TGTGCCAGCAGTCCCTGGACAGGGACTAATGAGCAGTTCTTC.

This chain uses TRBV7-9 with TRBJ2-1, with a possible D match to TRBD1 (5 bases). Trimming removed 6 bases at V and 10 bases at J, with 10 bases between. Per the germline V gene, CDR1 is SEHNR and CDR2 is FQNEAQ (reference sequence). This CDR3 is built from 11 residues. CDR3 DNA: TGTGCCAGCAGTGGGGCACAGGAGCAGTTCTTC. It specifies CASSGAQEQFF.

In this sample, this clonotype turned up a few times. The J gene is TRBJ1-1, the V gene TRBV7-9; D might be TRBD1 (5 bases). The V end lost 4 bases, the J end lost 0 bases, and 12 bases lay between the germline ends. Germline lookup yields CDR1 SEHNR and CDR2 FQNEAQ (reference sequence). There are 15 residues in the CDR3. The DNA of the CDR3 is TGTGCCAGCAGCTCGGGACGAATGATGAACACTGAAGCTTTCTTT. Translating gives CASSSGRMMNTEAFF.